The sequence of this T cell receptor beta chain was determined in a study of beta chain features in type 1 diabetes. Expressed TCRB transcripts were sequenced because the entire RNA isolate underwent reverse transcription. Measured with immunoSEQ multiplex PCR; TCRdb has only the in-frame clones, and not every one. The repertoire holds tens of thousands of clones, with almost 65% as singletons. Trimming pared 4 bases from V and 2 bases from J, leaving 15 bases between. The CDR3 contains 15 residues. Per germline, CDR1 SQVTM and CDR2 ANQGSEA. The rearrangement joins TRBV29-1 to TRBJ2-1; maybe TRBD1 (6 bases). The clonotype originates from a woman in her twenties or thirties in good health. Sequenced sample: Tregs from blood. The CDR3 here is CSVGTGSNTYNEQFF. In DNA form, the CDR3 reads TGCAGCGTTGGAACAGGGTCGAACACCTACAATGAGCAGTTCTTC.